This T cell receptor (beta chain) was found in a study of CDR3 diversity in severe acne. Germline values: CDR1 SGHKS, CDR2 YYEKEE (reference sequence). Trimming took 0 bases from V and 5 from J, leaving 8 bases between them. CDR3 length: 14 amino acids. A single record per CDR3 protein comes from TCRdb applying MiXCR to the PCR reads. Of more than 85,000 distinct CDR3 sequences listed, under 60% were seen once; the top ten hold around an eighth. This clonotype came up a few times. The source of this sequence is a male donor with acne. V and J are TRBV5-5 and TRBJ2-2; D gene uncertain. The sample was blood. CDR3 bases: TGTGCCAGCAGCTTGGATTCTGGTACCGGGGAGCTGTTTTTT. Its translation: CASSLDSGTGELFF.